A single sample is the source of the 27 T cell receptor beta chains below, sequenced in a study of blood T cells in healthy people across ages. A J-beta primer mix and a sample-barcoded 5' primer were used in a second PCR of roughly 6 to 11 cycles. TCRdb re-called the 5' RACE reads with MiXCR, one entry per CDR3 protein. The sample has more than 1.4 million distinct CDR3 sequences; 42% are singletons. Sequenced input: blood. The origin of the receptors is a woman aged 18-29 years in good health.

Regarding this clonotype: Being one base from a much bigger clone, this may be a read error. J is TRBJ1-2 and V is TRBV29-1, with 7 bases lining up with TRBD1. This CDR3 is 13 amino acids long. Germline V CDR1 and CDR2: SQVTM, ANQGSEA. The CDR3 loop is CSVEGQGGYDYTF. CDR3 coding DNA: TGCAGCGTTGAAGGGCAGGGGGGATATGACTACACCTTC.

V usage is TRBV28 and J usage is TRBJ2-7; 9 bases line up with TRBD2. V lost 6 bases and J lost 2; bases outside the gene matches: 11. The CDR3 totals 16 residues. Germline CDR1 reads MDHEN; CDR2 reads SYDVKM. The CDR3 loop is CASSSLGSGGTYEQYF. The CDR3 bases are TGTGCCAGCAGCTCCCTTGGTAGCGGGGGTACCTACGAGCAGTACTTC.

This clonotype has a handful of counts. The chain employs TRBV6-5 and TRBJ1-2; TRBD1 matches 7 bases. This CDR3 has 17 amino acids. CDR1 MNHEY and CDR2 SVGAGI come from the germline V gene. Trimming at V came to 0 bases and at J to 7 bases, leaving 14 bases not matched to a gene. The chain's CDR3 is CASSYSRSAGGTSGYTF. The CDR3, as DNA: TGTGCCAGCAGTTACTCGAGGTCCGCAGGGGGGACGTCTGGCTACACCTTC.

The gene calls are TRBV29-1 and TRBJ1-2; maybe TRBD1 (5 bases). Germline V gene lookup returns CDR1 SQVTM and CDR2 ANQGSEA. The CDR3 is made up of 13 amino acids. V was cut by 1 base and J by 3 bases, with 9 bases left in between. The CDR3 loop is CSVEGEGDYGYTF. The DNA for the CDR3 is TGCAGCGTTGAAGGGGAAGGGGACTATGGCTACACCTTC.

The genes are TRBV10-3 and TRBJ2-7, with 8 bases identical to TRBD2. The junction had 4 bases not matched to a gene; V was cut back by 2 bases and J by 1 base. This CDR3 is 15 amino acids long. Germline CDR1 and CDR2: ENHRY and SYGVKD. CDR3 nucleotide sequence: TGTGCCATCAGTGAGGGGACTAGGACATCCTACGAGCAGTACTTC. Amino acids: CAISEGTRTSYEQYF.

This clonotype was found once. The junction does not match germline at one end; this may be a read error. The J gene is TRBJ1-2, the V gene TRBV12-3 or TRBV12-4, with D possibly matching TRBD1 (5 bases). CDR3 length: 14 amino acids. The CDR3 sequence is CTSSGGTENYGYTF. CDR3 DNA sequence: TGTACCAGCAGCGGGGGGACGGAGAACTATGGCTACACCTTC.

The V call is TRBV28, the J call TRBJ2-1; TRBD2 matches at 7 bases. Germline assignment: CDR1 MDHEN and CDR2 SYDVKM. The CDR3 is 15 residues long. V lost 5 bases, J lost 3 bases, and 7 bases stayed unmatched. The CDR3 is CASSIPGLHYNEQFF. The CDR3 nucleotides read TGTGCCAGCAGTATACCGGGACTACACTACAATGAGCAGTTCTTC.

This clonotype was seen a handful of times. The chain uses TRBV4-2 and TRBJ2-7; the D is unclear. The V end lost 4 bases, the J end lost 3 bases, and 19 bases lay between the germline ends. The CDR3 is 16 amino acids. In germline, CDR1 is LGHNA, CDR2 YNFKEQ. The CDR3 DNA is TGTGCCAGCAGCCCTATGGGGTTGGTGGAAAACTACGAGCAGTACTTC. Residues: CASSPMGLVENYEQYF.

This clonotype was recorded at least ten times. The genes are TRBV10-3 and TRBJ1-2; weak D call: TRBD1 (5 bases). The V end lost 7 bases, the J end lost 4 bases, and 19 bases lay between the germline ends. The CDR3 consists of 15 residues. The germline gives CDR1 ENHRY, CDR2 SYGVKD. Here the CDR3 reads CAITKATSGGYGYTF. The CDR3, as DNA: TGTGCCATCACTAAGGCGACATCCGGGGGCTATGGCTACACCTTC.

The table lists this clonotype with many counts. This chain joins TRBV11-1 and TRBJ2-3; D not resolved. This CDR3 comprises 13 residues. The V end was cut by 2 bases, the J end by 4 bases, with 7 bases between. Looked up from germline, CDR1 is SGHAT and CDR2 is FQDESV (reference sequence). This CDR3 is CASSLTVADTQYF. The CDR3 DNA reads TGTGCCAGCAGCTTAACTGTGGCAGATACGCAGTATTTT.

The table lists this clonotype with a few counts. CDR3 nucleotides: TGCAGTGCTAGAGAGCTAGCGGGGCCCCAAGAGACCCAGTACTTC. It specifies CSARELAGPQETQYF. This sequence joins TRBV20-1 and TRBJ2-5, with 9 bases lining up with TRBD2. CDR3 length equals 15 residues. Trimming cost V 0 bases and J 1 base; bases outside gene matches: 3. Germline CDR1 DFQATT, CDR2 SNEGSKA (reference sequence).

This clonotype was found once. The gene calls are TRBV6-5 and TRBJ2-1; 10 positions agree with TRBD2. The CDR3 is 16 residues long. Germline values: CDR1 MNHEY, CDR2 SVGAGI. Trimming removed 0 bases from V and 4 bases from J; junction bases left unmatched: 3. For the CDR3, the DNA is TGTGCCAGCAGTTACTCCGCTAGCGGGGGTTACAATGAGCAGTTCTTC. This gives the protein CASSYSASGGYNEQFF.

This sequence joins TRBV9 and TRBJ2-1; 7 nucleotides agree with TRBD1. Germline lookup yields CDR1 SGDLS and CDR2 YYNGEE. This CDR3 is built from 16 residues. Trimming at V came to 4 bases and at J to 3 bases, leaving 10 bases not matched to a gene. The CDR3 DNA is TGTGCCAGCAGCAACCAAGACGCAGGGGGCTACAATGAGCAGTTCTTC. As protein: CASSNQDAGGYNEQFF.

The rearrangement joins TRBV7-9 to TRBJ2-7, with 7 bases matching TRBD1. The CDR3 extends over 18 amino acids. Germline-derived CDR1 and CDR2 are SEHNR and FQNEAQ (reference sequence). V was clipped by 7 bases and J by 0 bases; unmatched bases: 18. The CDR3 region has the DNA TGTGCCAGCACCCCAGGATCAGCTACAGGGGTAATCTCCTACGAGCAGTACTTC. Residues: CASTPGSATGVISYEQYF.

The chain links TRBV18 to TRBJ2-3; D gene unclear. Germline assignment: CDR1 KGHSH and CDR2 LQKENI. The CDR3 is 14 residues long. Trimming pared 7 bases from V and 0 bases from J, leaving 11 bases between. The CDR3 DNA reads as TGTGCCAGCTGCAGCGTTCGTAGCACAGATACGCAGTATTTT. Its protein product is CASCSVRSTDTQYF.

The chain couples TRBV14 to TRBJ2-3; TRBD2 aligns across 9 bases. CDR3 length: 12 residues. V dropped 4 bases and J dropped 14; count of bases not matched to a gene: 7. Germline assignment: CDR1 SGHDN and CDR2 FVKESK. In DNA form, the CDR3 reads TGTGCCAGCAGCCCTCTAGCGGGACCGGGGTATTTT. As protein: CASSPLAGPGYF.

The CDR3 DNA reads TGCAGTGCCAGGGACCCCGCGGGAGTTGTTGAGACCCAGTACTTC. It is translated as CSARDPAGVVETQYF. The chain recombines TRBV20-1 with TRBJ2-5; 7 positions agree with TRBD2. Trimming took 6 bases from V and 5 from J; bases not matched to a gene: 15. This CDR3 region has 15 residues. Germline loops: CDR1 DFQATT, CDR2 SNEGSKA (reference sequence).

The chain recombines TRBV18 with TRBJ2-5; perhaps TRBD1 as D (5 bases). V lost 1 base and J lost 5, with 17 bases in between. The CDR3 has 16 residues. Per the germline V gene, CDR1 is KGHSH and CDR2 is LQKENI. CDR3 sequence reads: CASSPLPAGRRETQYF. The CDR3 coding sequence is TGTGCCAGCTCACCACTGCCGGCAGGGCGACGGGAGACCCAGTACTTC.

The V and J genes are TRBV28 and TRBJ1-2, with a tentative D call TRBD1 (6 bases). V lost 6 bases, J lost 4 bases, and 12 bases lay in between. The CDR3 is made up of 13 amino acids. The V gene's germline CDR1 is MDHEN and CDR2 SYDVKM. DNA for the CDR3: TGTGCCAGCAGATGGACAGACCTCTATGGCTACACCTTC. It encodes CASRWTDLYGYTF.

This chain joins TRBV7-2 and TRBJ1-5; the D gene is possibly TRBD1 (6 bases). CDR1 and CDR2 (germline): SGHTA, FQGNSA. The CDR3 sequence is 16 residues long. V dropped 5 bases and J dropped 6 bases, with 20 bases sitting between them. CDR3 residues: CASSPNRAGAGQPQHF. In DNA, the CDR3 is TGTGCCAGCAGCCCCAATAGGGCAGGGGCTGGTCAGCCCCAGCATTTT.

This sequence joins TRBV29-1 and TRBJ1-3, with no clear D. The CDR3 totals 11 residues. Germline CDR1 SQVTM, CDR2 ANQGSEA. The ends were cut back, 4 bases at V and 4 bases at J, with 5 bases in the middle. The CDR3 reads CSVAWGNTIYF. Written as DNA, the CDR3 is TGCAGCGTTGCTTGGGGAAACACCATATATTTT.

This clonotype was counted a few times. V gene TRBV27 combines with J gene TRBJ2-4; 9 bases line up with TRBD1. The J call may be faulty, since TRBJ2-7 better matches the DNA end. Germline assignment: CDR1 MNHEY and CDR2 SMNVEV (reference sequence). The CDR3 sequence is 16 residues long. CDR3 bases: TGTGCCAGCAGTTCCAGTATCCGGGACAGGGCCCACGAGCAGTACTTC. Encoded protein: CASSSSIRDRAHEQYF.

There are a few counts of this clonotype. The V call is TRBV3-1, the J call TRBJ2-3; TRBD2 aligns across 7 bases. V trimming: 4 bases; J trimming: 2 bases; junction bases outside the gene matches: 6. This CDR3 contains 15 residues. Per germline, CDR1 LGHDT and CDR2 YNNKEL (reference sequence). The CDR3 DNA is TGTGCCAGCAGCCCAGGGAGGGCCTCCACAGATACGCAGTATTTT. This translates into CASSPGRASTDTQYF.

The chain uses TRBV12-3 or TRBV12-4 and TRBJ2-1; TRBD2 matches 14 bases. Germline trimming cut 5 bases from V and 7 bases from J; bases unmatched to any gene: 4. The CDR3 extends over 15 amino acids. CDR3 nucleotide sequence: TGTGCCAGCAGTGGGGGACTAGCGGGAGATAATGAGCAGTTCTTC. Its protein product is CASSGGLAGDNEQFF.

The rearrangement links TRBV29-1 to TRBJ2-2; D ambiguous. Germline V gives CDR1 SQVTM, CDR2 ANQGSEA. Trimming took off 4 bases at V and 5 bases at J, with 14 bases between the two ends. The CDR3 sequence is 14 residues long. Here the CDR3 reads CSVVGDARTGELFF. The CDR3 nucleotides are TGCAGCGTTGTAGGTGATGCGAGGACCGGGGAGCTGTTTTTT.

V is TRBV12-3 or TRBV12-4 and J is TRBJ2-1; TRBD2 matches 12 bases. The CDR3 covers 18 residues. Trimming cost V 1 base and J 3 bases; bases outside gene matches: 7. This CDR3 reads CASSLGGASGRVYNEQFF. The CDR3 DNA reads TGTGCCAGCAGTTTAGGTGGGGCTAGCGGGAGGGTCTACAATGAGCAGTTCTTC.

This clonotype appeared a few times. The rearrangement uses TRBV7-9 and TRBJ2-5; 7 bases fit TRBD2. V shed 5 bases, J shed 5 bases, and the junction held 5 bases outside the gene matches. The CDR3 extends over 13 amino acids. Germline assignment: CDR1 SEHNR and CDR2 FQNEAQ (reference sequence). CDR3: CASSAEAGETQYF. The CDR3, as DNA: TGTGCCAGCAGCGCAGAAGCGGGGGAGACCCAGTACTTC.